The 31 T cell receptor beta chains reported below all come from one sample, sequenced in a study of T cell responses to AZD1222 COVID-19 vaccine. TCRdb's copy holds only in-frame clones and misses some; the assay was immunoSEQ multiplex PCR. This table has some 180,000 clones, around 90% appearing once. The material was peripheral blood, obtained 28 days after the second AZD1222 dose. The receptors shown here come from an adult who received the AZD1222 COVID-19 vaccine.

The genes are TRBV28 and TRBJ1-2, with D possibly being TRBD1 (5 bases). This CDR3 comprises 14 residues. With 6 bases removed from V and 4 bases from J, the gap between germline ends came to 15 bases. CDR1 is MDHEN, CDR2 SYDVKM, per germline. CDR3 amino acids: CASRTMGVGYGYTF. In DNA form, the CDR3 reads TGTGCCAGCAGAACGATGGGGGTCGGCTATGGCTACACCTTC.

This clone showed up just a few times. The DNA for the CDR3 is TGTGCCAGCAGCCAAGCGAGGACAGGGTTCGGAACCGGGGAGCTGTTTTTT. Translation gives CASSQARTGFGTGELFF. The V gene is TRBV14, the J gene TRBJ2-2; 8 bases agree with TRBD1. The V gene's germline CDR1 is SGHDN and CDR2 FVKESK. After removal of 1 base from V and 5 bases from J, the junction contained 9 bases not matched to a gene. This CDR3 has 17 amino acids.

This rearrangement joins TRBV6-2 or TRBV6-3 to TRBJ2-1; 9 positions match TRBD1. The ends lost 5 bases at V and 7 bases at J; junction bases unmatched: 9. The CDR3 sequence is 15 residues long. CDR1 is MNHEY and CDR2 is SVGEGT in the germline V gene. Here the CDR3 reads CASSTPGQGWNEQFF. CDR3 DNA: TGTGCCAGCAGTACTCCGGGACAGGGTTGGAATGAGCAGTTCTTC.

J is TRBJ1-2 and V is TRBV2; D gene uncertain. The V end was cut by 3 bases, the J end by 9 bases, with 14 bases between. There are 13 residues in the CDR3. Germline lookup yields CDR1 SNHLY and CDR2 FYNNEI. CDR3 nucleotides: TGTGCCAGCAGTGATATGGCGGGAGGTCGCTACACCTTC. This encodes CASSDMAGGRYTF.

This sequence joins TRBV27 and TRBJ1-2, with D possibly being TRBD1 (5 bases). This CDR3 has 18 residues. The V gene lost 6 bases and the J gene lost 0 bases, with 23 bases spanning the gap. CDR1 MNHEY and CDR2 SMNVEV come from the germline V gene (reference sequence). CDR3: CASRPQVSRKLANYGYTF. The CDR3 DNA reads as TGTGCCAGCAGGCCACAGGTTAGCCGCAAGTTAGCTAACTATGGCTACACCTTC.

The chain couples TRBV11-2 to TRBJ2-7; 8 bases map to TRBD1. Germline CDR1 and CDR2: SGHAT and FQNNGV. The CDR3 extends over 15 amino acids. The V gene end was trimmed by 5 bases and the J gene end by 2 bases; junction bases not matched to a gene: 8. The CDR3 DNA reads TGTGCCAGCAGCCTAACGACAGGGGTCACCTACGAGCAGTACTTC. Encoded protein: CASSLTTGVTYEQYF.

The chain recombines TRBV25-1 with TRBJ1-1; tentatively, D is TRBD1 (5 bases). The V and J ends lost 8 bases and 4 bases respectively, with 20 bases between them. Germline V CDR1 and CDR2: MGHDK, SYGVNS. The CDR3 has 15 residues. CDR3 in amino acids: CASSEREGTGTEAFF. The CDR3 DNA reads TGTGCCAGCTCGGAACGGGAGGGGACGGGCACTGAAGCTTTCTTT.

The chain employs TRBV11-2 and TRBJ1-6, with D perhaps matching TRBD1 (6 bases). The length of the CDR3 is 17 residues. CDR1 is SGHAT and CDR2 is FQNNGV in the germline V gene. The V and J ends lost 5 bases and 7 bases respectively, with 21 bases between them. CDR3 residues: CASSPRGAGITNSPLHF. The DNA for the CDR3 is TGTGCCAGCAGCCCAAGGGGGGCGGGGATTACAAATTCACCCCTCCACTTT.

This chain links TRBV23-1 with TRBJ1-2; D is uncertain. TRBV23-1 is placed among ORFs of uncertain function. The CDR3 loop spans 9 amino acids. V was shortened by 11 bases and J by 8 bases, with 9 bases between the two germline ends. The CDR3 nucleotides read TGCGCCTTAACGGAGGGCTACACCTTC. Residues: CALTEGYTF.

The V call is TRBV7-2, the J call TRBJ2-5, with TRBD2 matching 8 bases. In germline, CDR1 is SGHTA, CDR2 FQGNSA. Trimming cost V 2 bases and J 4 bases; bases outside gene matches: 9. The CDR3 runs to 16 residues. CDR3 sequence reads: CASSLFPAGEGETQYF. In DNA, the CDR3 is TGTGCCAGCAGCTTATTTCCAGCGGGAGAGGGAGAGACCCAGTACTTC.

The genes are TRBV25-1 and TRBJ1-6; weak D call: TRBD1 (5 bases). V was clipped by 4 bases and J by 5 bases, with 18 bases between them. Germline loops: CDR1 MGHDK, CDR2 SYGVNS. The CDR3 is made up of 17 amino acids. CDR3 protein: CASSGSTPGRNNSPLHF. In DNA form, the CDR3 reads TGTGCCAGCAGTGGCTCCACCCCAGGGAGGAATAATTCACCCCTCCACTTT.

The rearrangement joins TRBV7-2 to TRBJ1-1, with D maybe TRBD1 (6 bases). V lost 2 bases and J 4 bases, leaving 14 bases between the germline ends. The CDR3 is made up of 15 amino acids. CDR1 is SGHTA and CDR2 is FQGNSA in the germline V gene. In DNA form, the CDR3 reads TGTGCCAGCAGCTTAAAGACAGGATGGAGCACTGAAGCTTTCTTT. Residues: CASSLKTGWSTEAFF.

The chain combines TRBV3-1 (or the pseudogene TRBV3-2) with TRBJ2-1; the match to TRBD2 covers 9 bases. Germline assignment: CDR1 LGHDT and CDR2 YNNKEL (reference sequence). This CDR3 has 15 residues. V dropped 1 base and J dropped 9; count of bases not matched to a gene: 7. The CDR3 coding sequence is TGTGCCAGCAGCCAAGGTAGCGGGAGTTCAAGTGAGCAGTTCTTC. It yields the protein CASSQGSGSSSEQFF.

The chain is built from TRBV19 and TRBJ2-1; a weak D match, TRBD1 (6 bases). The V end was cut by 8 bases, the J end by 4 bases, with 27 bases between. This CDR3 spans 18 amino acids. Looked up from germline, CDR1 is LNHDA and CDR2 is SQIVND (reference sequence). CDR3 amino acids: CASSRARGIGGPYNEQFF. In DNA, the CDR3 is TGTGCCAGTTCCCGGGCAAGGGGGATTGGCGGGCCATACAATGAGCAGTTCTTC. Based on the CDR3 plus reference TRBV19 and TRBJ2-1, the full variable domain is DGGITQSPKYLFRKEGQNVTLSCEQNLNHDAMYWYRQDPGQGLRLIYYSQIVNDFQKGDIAEGYSVSREKKESFPLTVTSAQKNPTAFYLCASSRARGIGGPYNEQFFGPGTRLTVL.

This clone was picked up one time. This chain connects TRBV10-1 to TRBJ2-2; 10 bases map to TRBD1. V shed 6 bases, J shed 7 bases, and the junction held 11 bases outside the gene matches. This CDR3 comprises 16 residues. Germline CDR1 and CDR2: WNHNN and SYGVQD (reference sequence). The CDR3 loop is CASSDGTGDRGGELFF. The CDR3 coding sequence is TGCGCCAGCAGCGATGGGACAGGGGATCGGGGCGGGGAGCTGTTTTTT.

This clone was counted a single time. The rearrangement joins TRBV9 to TRBJ2-2; D gene unclear. The CDR3 length is 17 residues. Per germline, CDR1 SGDLS and CDR2 YYNGEE. Deletions cut 4 bases from V and 0 bases from J, with 16 bases between. The CDR3 reads CASSSPRVPSNTGELFF. In DNA form, the CDR3 reads TGTGCCAGCAGCTCACCCCGGGTCCCCTCGAACACCGGGGAGCTGTTTTTT. The full variable domain, with the rest looked up from reference TRBV9 and TRBJ2-2, is DSGVTQTPKHLITATGQRVTLRCSPRSGDLSVYWYQQSLDQGLQFLIQYYNGEERAKGNILERFSAQQFPDLHSELNLSSLELGDSALYFCASSSPRVPSNTGELFFGEGSRLTVL.

This chain links TRBV13 with TRBJ2-2; the D is unclear. This CDR3 has 15 amino acids. Germline CDR1 PRHDT, CDR2 FYEKMQ (reference sequence). V dropped 1 base and J dropped 5 bases, with 11 bases sitting between them. The chain's CDR3 is CASSLAVPRTGELFF. Written as DNA, the CDR3 is TGTGCCAGCAGCTTAGCAGTGCCTCGAACCGGGGAGCTGTTTTTT.

This sequence joins TRBV27 and TRBJ2-1; 14 nucleotides match TRBD2. The length of the CDR3 is 16 residues. Looked up from germline, CDR1 is MNHEY and CDR2 is SMNVEV (reference sequence). The V and J ends lost 5 bases and 7 bases, in that order; junction bases with no gene match: 7. DNA for the CDR3: TGTGCCAGCAGTCCCGGGACTAGCGGGAGCACGAATGAGCAGTTCTTC. Its translation: CASSPGTSGSTNEQFF.

This clone was observed once. This chain links TRBV18 with TRBJ1-3; unclear D gene. V lost 6 bases and J lost 2, with 8 bases in between. Looked up from germline, CDR1 is KGHSH and CDR2 is LQKENI. CDR3 length equals 13 residues. This CDR3 is CASSKAPGNTIYF. In nucleotides, the CDR3 is TGTGCCAGCTCGAAGGCTCCTGGAAACACCATATATTTT.

This rearrangement joins TRBV7-9 to TRBJ1-5; TRBD1 is a possible D gene (6 bases). Trimming left V 5 bases short and J 10 bases short, with 21 bases between. The CDR3 sequence is 15 residues long. CDR1 is SEHNR, CDR2 FQNEAQ, per germline (reference sequence). DNA of the CDR3: TGTGCCAGCAGCCCCGCATCGGACAGAGGAGGACCCCAGCATTTT. Its translation: CASSPASDRGGPQHF.

The chain joins TRBV29-1 to TRBJ2-3; the D gene could be TRBD1 or TRBD2 (6 bases each). From germline, CDR1 is SQVTM and CDR2 ANQGSEA. V lost 3 bases to trimming and J lost 7 bases, with 14 bases between them. This CDR3 is built from 13 residues. The CDR3 DNA reads TGCAGCGTTGAGCCGGGGGCGGACAATACGCAGTATTTT. This gives the protein CSVEPGADNTQYF.

The rearrangement uses TRBV15 and TRBJ1-6, with TRBD1 matching over 8 bases. The germline CDR1 and CDR2 sequences are LNHNV and YYDKDF (reference sequence). CDR3 length equals 14 residues. The ends lost 2 bases at V and 9 bases at J; junction bases unmatched: 3. The CDR3 region has the DNA TGTGCCACCAGCAGACAGGGGGCGGGTTCACCCCTCCACTTT. Amino acids: CATSRQGAGSPLHF.

CDR3 coding DNA: TGTGCCAGCAGCTGGGGGAGTGAAGAGACCCAGTACTTC. Translating it yields CASSWGSEETQYF. The chain has TRBV5-5 and TRBJ2-5, with D possibly being TRBD1 or TRBD2 (5 bases each). The CDR3 covers 13 residues. CDR1 and CDR2 from the germline V gene are SGHKS and YYEKEE (reference sequence). V was shortened by 3 bases and J by 3 bases, with 9 bases between the two germline ends.

The J gene is TRBJ1-2, the V gene TRBV5-6; TRBD1 aligns across 7 bases. Germline-derived CDR1 and CDR2 are SGHDT and YYEEEE. With 5 bases clipped from V and 6 bases from J, the junction kept 7 bases outside the gene matches. This CDR3 region has 13 residues. The CDR3 protein is CASRLRGADGYTF. The CDR3 DNA is TGTGCCAGCAGGCTCAGGGGGGCAGATGGCTACACCTTC.

The chain employs TRBV21-1 and TRBJ2-3; TRBD2, as called in the table, went unchecked against the DNA. TRBV21-1 is an annotated pseudogene. The CDR3 is 16 amino acids. The CDR3, as DNA: TGTGCCAGCAGCAAAGGCCCAGGGAGGATGGGAGATACGCAGTATTTT. It yields the protein CASSKGPGRMGDTQYF.

The chain is built from TRBV16 and TRBJ1-5; D is perhaps TRBD1 (6 bases). V gave up 1 base and J gave up 6 bases, with 7 bases separating them. Germline V CDR1 and CDR2: KGHSY, FQNENV. The CDR3 is made up of 13 amino acids. CDR3 DNA sequence: TGTGCCAGCAGCCAATTACAGGGTCAGCCCCAGCATTTT. Its translation: CASSQLQGQPQHF. Based on the CDR3 plus reference TRBV16 and TRBJ1-5, the full variable domain is GEEVAQTPKHLVRGEGQKAKLYCAPIKGHSYVFWYQQVLKNEFKFLISFQNENVFDETGMPKERFSAKCLPNSPCSLEIQATKLEDSAVYFCASSQLQGQPQHFGDGTRLSIL.

The rearrangement links TRBV5-1 to TRBJ2-2; 10 nucleotides align to TRBD1. The V gene end was trimmed by 1 base and the J gene end by 8 bases; junction bases not matched to a gene: 5. Germline V gives CDR1 SGHRS, CDR2 YFSETQ. The CDR3 spans 15 residues. The CDR3 loop reads CASSLLGQGPGELFF. For the CDR3, the DNA is TGCGCCAGCAGCTTGCTGGGACAGGGGCCTGGGGAGCTGTTTTTT.

This rearrangement joins TRBV4-1 to TRBJ1-1; D is possibly TRBD1 (5 bases). Germline-derived CDR1 and CDR2 are MGHRA and YSYEKL. The CDR3 has 15 amino acids. The ends were cut back, 6 bases at V and 0 bases at J, with 14 bases in the middle. The CDR3 protein is CASSPGGTVNTEAFF. Written as DNA, the CDR3 is TGCGCCAGCAGTCCGGGGGGGACGGTGAACACTGAAGCTTTCTTT.

The V gene is TRBV7-9, the J gene TRBJ1-6; D not certain. The CDR3 contains 11 residues. The germline V gene encodes CDR1 SEHNR and CDR2 FQNEAQ (reference sequence). The V end was cut by 3 bases, the J end by 13 bases, with 7 bases between. CDR3 loop: CASSFGGPLHF. In nucleotides, the CDR3 is TGTGCCAGCAGCTTTGGAGGCCCCCTCCACTTT.

The chain has TRBV12-3 or TRBV12-4 and TRBJ2-1; 7 bases match TRBD1. The CDR3 loop spans 12 amino acids. J lost 15 bases, V lost 5 bases, and 10 bases had no gene match. CDR3 DNA sequence: TGTGCCAGCAGTCTACAGGGGTACGGTGTGTTCTTC. It encodes CASSLQGYGVFF.

The CDR3 bases are TGTGCCAGCAGCTCCGACAGGTCCCCTCACAATCAGCCCCAGCATTTT. Residues: CASSSDRSPHNQPQHF. The rearrangement links TRBV7-2 to TRBJ1-5, with D possibly matching TRBD1 (6 bases). Trimming took off 4 bases at V and 3 bases at J, with 16 bases between the two ends. Germline CDR1 reads SGHTA; CDR2 reads FQGNSA. The CDR3 consists of 16 residues. Full variable domain (missing parts from reference TRBV7-2 and TRBJ1-5): GAGVSQSPSNKVTEKGKDVELRCDPISGHTALYWYRQSLGQGLEFLIYFQGNSAPDKSGLPSDRFSAERTGGSVSTLTIQRTQQEDSAVYLCASSSDRSPHNQPQHFGDGTRLSIL.